The 10 T cell receptor beta chains listed next were all sequenced from one sample in a study of vaccination and CD4 T cells after COVID-19. The assay that was used to sequence DNA from cultured CD4+ T cells was the Oncomine TCR Beta short-read assay. A single record per CDR3 protein comes from TCRdb applying MiXCR to the PCR reads. The repertoire holds about 6,900 distinct CDR3 sequences, with 20% to 25% as singletons. Treatment in this sample: approximately nine-day PBMC culture with coronavirus spike peptide pools or control peptides (ViraFEST assay). Harvesting of the unexposed donor's CD4+ T cells predated the COVID-19 pandemic (2011-2018). No antigen is known for these receptors. The sequencing sample was made of CD4+ T cells from blood, cultured in vitro. Receptors were obtained from a human donor in good health.

In regard to this clonotype: A junction end diverges from the germline sequence, so it may reflect a read error. The chain combines TRBV6-5 with TRBJ1-5; D is uncertain. CDR3 length: 18 amino acids. Germline V lookup: CDR1 MNHEY, CDR2 SVGAGI. The CDR3 coding sequence is TGTGCCGGCAGTTACTCGACACCCCTGACGGGTAGCAATCAGCCCCAGCATTTT. Its translation: CAGSYSTPLTGSNQPQHF.

This clonotype is labeled medium-sized (0.01 to 0.1%). This chain connects TRBV20-1 to TRBJ1-5; D gene ambiguous. V gave up 0 bases and J gave up 4 bases, with 10 bases separating them. Germline CDR1 and CDR2: DFQATT and SNEGSKA (reference sequence). This CDR3 has 14 residues. This CDR3 is CSARDGVGNQPQHF. DNA of the CDR3: TGCAGTGCTAGAGACGGGGTTGGAAATCAGCCCCAGCATTTT.

This clonotype counts as medium-sized (0.01 to 0.1%). V gene TRBV20-1 combines with J gene TRBJ1-1; TRBD1 matches 8 bases. This CDR3 is built from 12 residues. The V and J ends lost 3 bases and 3 bases, in that order; junction bases with no gene match: 0. Per germline, CDR1 DFQATT and CDR2 SNEGSKA (reference sequence). The CDR3 is CSARTGDTEAFF. CDR3 DNA sequence: TGCAGTGCTAGGACAGGGGACACTGAAGCTTTCTTT.

This clonotype was detected only a few times. The rearrangement uses TRBV29-1 and TRBJ1-6; tentative D call: TRBD1 (5 bases). CDR3 length: 13 residues. V was trimmed by 4 bases and J by 9 bases, leaving 13 bases between them. CDR1 is SQVTM, CDR2 ANQGSEA, per germline. The CDR3, as DNA: TGCAGCGTTGGGGATGGGGGGGGTTCACCCCTCCACTTT. Translation: CSVGDGGGSPLHF.

This clonotype is medium-sized in the sample. The V and J genes are TRBV7-6 and TRBJ2-5; D is unclear. The CDR3 runs 15 residues. V lost 0 bases, J lost 3 bases, and 11 bases lay in between. Per germline, CDR1 SGHVS and CDR2 FNYEAQ. The CDR3 sequence is CASSLAPVQEETQYF. The CDR3 DNA reads as TGTGCCAGCAGCTTAGCGCCGGTCCAGGAAGAGACCCAGTACTTC.

This clonotype was observed a few times. V usage is TRBV29-1 and J usage is TRBJ1-1; 7 nucleotides match TRBD1. The germline CDR1 and CDR2 sequences are SQVTM and ANQGSEA. Trimming removed 8 bases from V and 6 bases from J; junction bases left unmatched: 12. This CDR3 spans 13 amino acids. CDR3: CSSLRDGQAEAFF. The DNA of the CDR3 is TGCAGCAGCCTCCGGGACGGACAGGCTGAAGCTTTCTTT.

This clonotype was picked up a small number of times. The chain has TRBV5-1 and TRBJ2-5, with no clear D. The ends were cut back, 3 bases at V and 4 bases at J, with 7 bases in the middle. Germline V gives CDR1 SGHRS, CDR2 YFSETQ. CDR3 size: 12 residues. The CDR3 region has the DNA TGCGCCAGCAGCTCCCTAGGAGAGACCCAGTACTTC. It translates to CASSSLGETQYF.

This rearrangement joins TRBV20-1 to TRBJ1-4; TRBD1 matches at 7 bases. V trimming: 3 bases; J trimming: 4 bases; junction bases outside the gene matches: 5. The CDR3 runs to 14 residues. Per germline, CDR1 DFQATT and CDR2 SNEGSKA (reference sequence). CDR3 loop: CSARTGPLNEKLFF. The CDR3 DNA reads TGCAGTGCTAGGACAGGGCCCCTTAATGAAAAACTGTTTTTT.

This clonotype was seen more than once but under ten times. J is TRBJ1-1 and V is TRBV7-6, with D maybe TRBD1 (5 bases). In germline, CDR1 is SGHVS, CDR2 FNYEAQ. Trimming took off 0 bases at V and 6 bases at J, with 14 bases between the two ends. The length of the CDR3 is 15 residues. The DNA of the CDR3 is TGTGCCAGCAGCTTAGCAGCAGAAAAAGGGGCTGAAGCTTTCTTT. It translates to CASSLAAEKGAEAFF.

The V call is TRBV30, the J call TRBJ1-5; D unclear. Germline values: CDR1 GTSNPN, CDR2 SVGIG (reference sequence). Trimming removed 0 bases at V and 5 bases at J, with 5 bases between. This CDR3 is built from 12 residues. The CDR3 DNA follows: TGTGCCTGGAGTGTTTGGCATCAGCCCCAGCATTTT. Its protein is CAWSVWHQPQHF. The full variable domain, completed using reference TRBV30 and TRBJ1-5, is SQTIHQWPATLVQPVGSPLSLECTVEGTSNPNLYWYRQAAGRGLQLLFYSVGIGQISSEVPQNLSASRPQDRQFILSSKKLLLSDSGFYLCAWSVWHQPQHFGDGTRLSIL.